The present T cell receptor beta chain was sequenced within a study of CD8 T cells in Susac syndrome. Study in general: Sequencing included Susac syndrome patients, over 5 of them with active disease and roughly 8 in remission.

The ends were cut back, 1 base at V and 4 bases at J, with 19 bases in the middle. Germline CDR1 and CDR2: SEHNR and FQNEAQ (reference sequence). This CDR3 region has 17 residues. The diagnostic criteria were recently defined, and patients with Susac syndrome met them for definite or probable disease. FACS was used to enrich TEMRA cells, whereas the CD8+ and CD4+ T cells were obtained by negative isolation. Random hexamers served to reverse transcribe roughly 0.5 to 1 ug RNA. TCR beta CDR3 was amplified by immunoSEQ multiplex PCR. This amplification extended across 54 Vbeta and 13 Jbeta segments. TCRdb analysed the immunoSEQ multiplex PCR reads with MiXCR anew, one entry per CDR3 protein. Counted here are some 160,000 distinct CDR3 sequences, roughly 94% occurring once; the ten biggest clones make up roughly 0.11%.

The rearrangement joins TRBV7-9 to TRBJ1-2, with a weak D call TRBD1 (6 bases). The receptor was isolated from a human donor with Susac syndrome. Specimen: CD4+ T cells from PBMCs. The DNA of the CDR3 is TGTGCCAGCAGCTTAGAGTTCGGACAGCACCCTAGCTATGGCTACACCTTC. As protein: CASSLEFGQHPSYGYTF.